One sample yielded the 15 T cell receptor beta chains listed below, sequenced in a study of PD-1 blockade in mismatch repair-deficient tumors. Sequencing used immunoSEQ multiplex PCR; TCRdb keeps in-frame clones, though not all of them. The sample has about 120,000 clones, about 88% seen once. The material was peripheral blood, obtained 72 weeks after starting pembrolizumab. These receptors all come from an adult with mismatch repair-deficient cancer.

The chain couples TRBV21-1 to TRBJ2-7. TRBV21-1 is designated a pseudogene. The length of the CDR3 is 14 residues. In nucleotides, the CDR3 is TGTGCCAGCAGCTTGGGACCCATAGGCTACGAGCAGTACTTC. Protein sequence: CASSLGPIGYEQYF.

The CDR3 DNA follows: TGTGCCAGTAGTAGACAGGGGGCTACCTATGGCTACACCTTC. Protein sequence: CASSRQGATYGYTF. The chain uses TRBV19 and TRBJ1-2, with TRBD1 matching 10 bases. J gave up 4 bases and V 4 bases, and 3 bases lay outside the gene matches. CDR3 length equals 14 residues. CDR1 and CDR2 from the germline V gene are LNHDA and SQIVND (reference sequence).

The chain is built from TRBV11-2 and TRBJ2-1, with D perhaps TRBD2 (6 bases). This CDR3 is 15 amino acids long. V was trimmed by 5 bases and J by 2 bases, leaving 13 bases between them. The germline V gene encodes CDR1 SGHAT and CDR2 FQNNGV. The CDR3 bases are TGTGCCAGCAGCGGGAGGTGGGGTACCTACAATGAGCAGTTCTTC. Translation gives CASSGRWGTYNEQFF.

The chain carries TRBV7-2 and TRBJ2-4; a possible D gene is TRBD2 (6 bases). This CDR3 region has 18 residues. CDR1 and CDR2 (germline): SGHTA, FQGNSA. V dropped 2 bases and J dropped 2 bases, with 19 bases sitting between them. The CDR3 protein is CASSLQPRGAGPKNIQYF. CDR3 DNA: TGTGCCAGCAGCTTACAGCCTCGAGGGGCGGGGCCCAAAAACATTCAGTACTTC.

The chain links TRBV7-9 to TRBJ2-3; TRBD2 matches 9 bases. Germline V CDR1 and CDR2: SEHNR, FQNEAQ (reference sequence). V gave up 8 bases and J gave up 6 bases; unmatched junction bases: 21. This CDR3 contains 18 residues. CDR3: CASVSTTVGTSFLDTQYF. DNA for the CDR3: TGTGCCAGCGTGTCTACCACGGTGGGGACTAGCTTTTTGGATACGCAGTATTTT. Based on the CDR3 plus reference TRBV7-9 and TRBJ2-3, the full variable domain is DTGVSQNPRHKITKRGQNVTFRCDPISEHNRLYWYRQTLGQGPEFLTYFQNEAQLEKSRLLSDRFSAERPKGSFSTLEIQRTEQGDSAMYLCASVSTTVGTSFLDTQYFGPGTRLTVL.

This chain uses TRBV25-1 with TRBJ1-1; D gene unclear. This CDR3 comprises 12 residues. CDR1 is MGHDK and CDR2 is SYGVNS in the germline V gene. V was shortened by 3 bases and J by 0 bases, with 2 bases between the two germline ends. In DNA, the CDR3 is TGTGCCAGCAGTGACGTGAACACTGAAGCTTTCTTT. It codes for CASSDVNTEAFF.

CDR3 nucleotide sequence: TGTGCCACCAGCAGAGAGGGGGGGGACAGCCCCTCTGGGGCCAACGTCCTGACTTTC. Translation: CATSREGGDSPSGANVLTF. V is TRBV15 and J is TRBJ2-6; the D gene could be TRBD1 or TRBD2 (7 bases each). Trimming shortened V by 0 bases and J by 0 bases, and 15 bases separated the two germline ends. This CDR3 comprises 19 residues. Germline V CDR1 and CDR2: LNHNV, YYDKDF (reference sequence).

The V call is TRBV10-3, the J call TRBJ2-7, with D tentatively TRBD1 or TRBD2 (5 bases each). V was shortened by 3 bases and J by 2 bases, with 11 bases between the two germline ends. This CDR3 comprises 14 residues. Germline V gene lookup returns CDR1 ENHRY and CDR2 SYGVKD. The CDR3, as DNA: TGTGCCATCAGTGATCCACGGGGCCCCTACGAGCAGTACTTC. This sequence encodes CAISDPRGPYEQYF.

This clone was observed a handful of times. This rearrangement joins TRBV6-5 to TRBJ2-7; TRBD1 might be the D (5 bases). Trimming took 2 bases from V and 5 from J, leaving 10 bases between them. The CDR3 covers 13 residues. Per the germline V gene, CDR1 is MNHEY and CDR2 is SVGAGI. CDR3 bases: TGTGCCAGCAGTTACACAGGTTGGGACGAGCAGTACTTC. Translating it yields CASSYTGWDEQYF.

The CDR3 reads CASSLYPNTEAFF. The CDR3 bases are TGTGCCAGCAGTTTGTACCCGAACACTGAAGCTTTCTTT. The chain recombines TRBV28 with TRBJ1-1; D gene ambiguous. V lost 3 bases and J 1 base, leaving 6 bases between the germline ends. Germline V gene data show CDR1 as MDHEN and CDR2 as SYDVKM. CDR3 size: 13 residues. Based on the CDR3 plus reference TRBV28 and TRBJ1-1, the full variable domain is DVKVTQSSRYLVKRTGEKVFLECVQDMDHENMFWYRQDPGLGLRLIYFSYDVKMKEKGDIPEGYSVSREKKERFSLILESASTNQTSMYLCASSLYPNTEAFFGQGTRLTVV.

This CDR3 reads CASSIASGNTGELFF. CDR3 DNA sequence: TGTGCCAGTAGTATAGCTTCAGGGAACACCGGGGAGCTGTTTTTT. The gene calls are TRBV19 and TRBJ2-2; no definite D call. Germline values: CDR1 LNHDA, CDR2 SQIVND (reference sequence). V was cut by 1 base and J by 1 base, with 7 bases left in between. The CDR3 consists of 15 residues.

This clone occurred once. The chain carries TRBV11-3 and TRBJ2-3; the D gene could be TRBD1 or TRBD2 (5 bases each). The CDR3 is made up of 18 amino acids. Trimming took off 2 bases at V and 1 base at J, with 19 bases between the two ends. CDR1 and CDR2 from the germline V gene are SGHNT and YENEEA. The CDR3 here is CASSLKLERGARTDTQYF. CDR3 DNA: TGTGCCAGCAGCTTAAAACTAGAACGAGGGGCGCGCACAGATACGCAGTATTTT.

Here the CDR3 reads CASSRATWTEETQYF. The CDR3 region has the DNA TGTGCCAGCAGCCGAGCCACCTGGACCGAAGAGACCCAGTACTTC. The chain is built from TRBV7-8 and TRBJ2-5, with D unresolved. This CDR3 comprises 15 residues. Germline loops: CDR1 SGHVS, CDR2 FQNEAQ. Trimming stripped 5 bases from V and 3 bases from J, with 16 bases between.

The CDR3 loop reads CASSISTMGTEAFF. For the CDR3, the DNA is TGTGCCAGTAGTATATCGACAATGGGCACTGAAGCTTTCTTT. The chain employs TRBV19 and TRBJ1-1, with no clear D. The length of the CDR3 is 14 residues. Germline CDR1 LNHDA, CDR2 SQIVND (reference sequence). The V end was cut by 2 bases, the J end by 4 bases, with 11 bases between. Full variable domain (missing parts from reference TRBV19 and TRBJ1-1): DGGITQSPKYLFRKEGQNVTLSCEQNLNHDAMYWYRQDPGQGLRLIYYSQIVNDFQKGDIAEGYSVSREKKESFPLTVTSAQKNPTAFYLCASSISTMGTEAFFGQGTRLTVV.

V is TRBV29-1 and J is TRBJ2-1; D gene uncertain. The CDR3 runs 12 residues. V lost 2 bases and J lost 3, with 5 bases in between. From germline, CDR1 is SQVTM and CDR2 ANQGSEA. The CDR3 here is CSVEIRYNEQFF. CDR3 nucleotides: TGCAGCGTTGAAATCCGCTACAATGAGCAGTTCTTC.